The rows below give T cell receptor beta chains drawn from one sample of a study of regulatory T cells in long-lasting Graves disease. MiXCR, run by TCRdb on the multiplex PCR reads, gives a single entry per CDR3 protein. The table records 550,000 to 700,000 distinct CDR3 sequences, roughly a sixth of them present only once. These data are also associated with another study on T cells in Graves' hyperthyroidism and ophthalmopathy.

The sequencing used peripheral blood mononuclear cells (PBMCs), collected at new diagnosis, from a patient treated with antithyroid drugs. All receptors come from a young man with Graves disease. Each CDR3 is given with its conserved first and last residue. The D gene is left open where the match is weak. The size field is filled for only some rows; it gives once, few, many or a size class.

TRBJ2-2,TRBV9,few,-,CASSVGPGDDTGELFF,TGTGCCAGCAGCGTAGGTCCGGGGGACGACACCGGGGAGCTGTTTTTT
TRBJ1-2,TRBV18,-,-,CASSYRSANYGYTF,TGTGCCAGCTCATACAGATCAGCTAACTATGGCTACACCTTC
TRBJ2-6,TRBV19,few,-,CASSPGRSPSGANVLTF,TGTGCCAGTAGTCCAGGGCGGAGCCCCTCTGGGGCCAACGTCCTGACTTTC
TRBJ1-3,TRBV24-1,-,-,CATIVPLPQCAHRNTIYF,TGTGCCACCATAGTTCCCCTCCCCCAGTGCGCACACAGAAACACCATATATTTT
TRBJ1-1,TRBV13,-,TRBD1,CASSLEATGYTEAFF,TGTGCCAGCAGCTTAGAAGCGACAGGGTACACTGAAGCTTTCTTT
TRBJ2-7,TRBV28,many,-,CASHGNRDSYEQYF,TGTGCCAGCCACGGGAACCGGGACTCCTACGAGCAGTACTTC
TRBJ2-5,TRBV12-3/TRBV12-4,few,-,CASSTSGMVGTQYF,TGTGCCAGCAGTACCTCAGGGATGGTCGGGACCCAGTACTTC
TRBJ1-1,TRBV19,-,-,CASKSGMNTEAFF,TGTGCCAGTAAATCAGGGATGAACACTGAAGCTTTCTTT
TRBJ2-5,TRBV6-2/TRBV6-3,few,-,CASSYGQRETQYF,TGTGCCAGCAGTTACGGACAGCGGGAGACCCAGTACTTC
TRBJ2-1,TRBV24-1,-,TRBD1,CATSDRDRAGNEQFF,TGTGCCACCAGTGACCGGGACAGGGCCGGCAATGAGCAGTTCTTC
TRBJ1-2,TRBV20-1,many,TRBD1,CSARVKQGGDGYTF,TGCAGTGCTAGAGTTAAACAGGGGGGCGATGGCTACACCTTC
TRBJ1-1,TRBV5-1,many,-,CASSHGLMNTEAFF,TGCGCCAGCAGCCACGGACTTATGAACACTGAAGCTTTCTTT
TRBJ2-3,TRBV29-1,many,-,CSVEGASVHSQADTQYF,TGCAGCGTTGAAGGAGCTAGCGTCCACTCCCAGGCAGATACGCAGTATTTT
TRBJ1-6,TRBV7-9,few,-,CASSLDLGATSPLHF,TGTGCCAGCAGCTTAGATCTGGGGGCAACTTCACCCCTCCACTTT
TRBJ2-3,TRBV27,-,-,CASSLWGPPASTDTQYF,TGTGCCAGCAGTTTATGGGGTCCCCCGGCTAGCACAGATACGCAGTATTTT
TRBJ2-5,TRBV12-3/TRBV12-4,many,TRBD1,CASSLGRAPSGGETQYF,TGTGCCAGCAGTTTAGGACGGGCCCCCTCAGGGGGAGAGACCCAGTACTTC
TRBJ2-3,TRBV7-3,few,-,CASSLVAGRSTDTQYF,TGTGCCAGCAGCTTAGTTGCAGGCCGTAGCACAGATACGCAGTATTTT
TRBJ2-1,TRBV5-1,many,TRBD2,CASSLEGLAGAGNEQFF,TGTGCCAGCAGCTTAGAGGGACTAGCGGGAGCGGGCAATGAGCAGTTCTTC
TRBJ2-5,TRBV6-1,many,-,CASSELGGNGETQYF,TGTGCCAGCAGTGAATTAGGAGGGAATGGAGAGACCCAGTACTTC
TRBJ2-7,TRBV3-1,few,-,CASSRGTSHPYEQYF,TGTGCCAGCAGCCGGGGCACTAGCCACCCCTACGAGCAGTACTTC
TRBJ1-4,TRBV12-3/TRBV12-4,many,TRBD1,CASTLGTGTEKLFF,TGTGCCAGCACCCTAGGGACAGGGACTGAAAAACTGTTTTTT
TRBJ2-1,TRBV19,-,-,CARRPVRGNEQFF,TGTGCCAGAAGACCGGTGCGGGGCAATGAGCAGTTCTTC
TRBJ2-3,TRBV9,few,TRBD2,CASDAGTSGRDTQYF,TGTGCCAGCGACGCAGGGACTAGCGGGAGAGATACGCAGTATTTT
TRBJ2-7,TRBV4-1,-,-,CASSQNRVRSYEQYF,TGCGCCAGCAGCCAAAATAGGGTACGGTCCTACGAGCAGTACTTC
TRBJ2-1,TRBV7-9,many,TRBD2,CASSLDPIQRDSYNEQFF,TGTGCCAGCAGCTTAGACCCCATCCAGCGGGACTCCTACAATGAGCAGTTCTTC
TRBJ2-7,TRBV12-3/TRBV12-4,few,TRBD2,CASSLQVGGEQYF,TGTGCCAGCAGTTTACAGGTCGGGGGGGAGCAGTACTTC
TRBJ1-4,TRBV7-9,few,-,CASSYPTGPTNEKLFF,TGTGCCAGCAGCTACCCCACAGGGCCGACTAATGAAAAACTGTTTTTT
TRBJ2-1,TRBV6-2/TRBV6-3,-,-,CASSYSSAGFLYNERFF,TGTGCCAGCAGTTACTCGTCGGCAGGGTTCCTCTACAATGAGCGGTTCTTC
TRBJ1-1,TRBV25-1,-,-,CASSDRSTKTEAFF,TGTGCCAGCAGTGATCGGTCTACAAAGACTGAAGCTTTCTTT
TRBJ1-5,TRBV30,few,-,CAWNRGGGGSEPQHF,TGTGCCTGGAATAGGGGTGGGGGGGGCTCTGAGCCCCAGCATTTT
TRBJ2-1,TRBV7-6,many,TRBD1,CASSQQTGTNQFF,TGTGCCAGCAGCCAACAGACAGGGACCAATCAGTTCTTC
TRBJ1-2,TRBV5-4,-,-,CASSLDSYGHTF,TGTGCCAGCAGCTTGGACAGCTATGGCCACACCTTC
TRBJ2-5,TRBV5-8,few,-,CASSLATAVAQETQYF,TGTGCCAGCAGCTTGGCCACGGCGGTCGCCCAAGAGACCCAGTACTTC
TRBJ2-7,TRBV6-1,many,TRBD2,CASSPREGGYEQYF,TGTGCCAGCAGCCCGCGGGAGGGGGGTTACGAGCAGTACTTC
TRBJ2-2,TRBV9,-,TRBD2,CASSVDGLAGAVNTGELFF,TGTGCCAGCAGCGTAGACGGGCTAGCGGGAGCGGTGAACACCGGGGAGCTGTTTTTT
TRBJ1-2,TRBV30,once,-,CAWRISRDLYGYTF,TGTGCCTGGAGGATATCAAGGGACCTCTATGGCTACACCTTC
TRBJ2-5,TRBV5-1,-,-,CASGVGEETQYF,TGCGCCAGCGGAGTGGGGGAAGAGACCCAGTACTTC
TRBJ2-2,TRBV27,-,-,CASSPGLNGGELFF,TGTGCCAGCAGTCCAGGACTCAATGGCGGGGAGCTGTTTTTT
TRBJ2-1,TRBV20-1,many,TRBD2,CSARVSGSSYNEQFF,TGCAGTGCTAGAGTTAGCGGGAGCTCCTACAATGAGCAGTTCTTC
TRBJ2-1,TRBV7-3,many,-,CASSYDGRFEQFF,TGTGCCAGCAGCTATGACGGGCGGTTCGAGCAGTTCTTC
TRBJ2-3,TRBV6-4,few,TRBD2,CASLPTSGSNLYRDTQYF,TGTGCCAGCCTCCCGACTAGCGGGAGTAACTTGTATAGAGATACGCAGTATTTT
TRBJ2-1,TRBV20-1,-,TRBD2,CSGTSGSRGEGSYNEQFF,TGCAGTGGCACTAGCGGGAGTCGTGGGGAAGGCTCCTACAATGAGCAGTTCTTC
TRBJ1-5,TRBV27,-,-,CASTPRGGRAGSNQPQHF,TGTGCCAGCACCCCTCGCGGGGGGAGGGCGGGTAGCAATCAGCCCCAGCATTTT
TRBJ2-1,TRBV4-1,many,-,CASSPMVVYNEQFF,TGCGCCAGCAGCCCGATGGTGGTTTACAATGAGCAGTTCTTC
TRBJ2-5,TRBV12-5,many,TRBD2,CASGASSGGSQETQYF,TGTGCTAGTGGTGCCTCTAGCGGGGGCTCACAAGAGACCCAGTACTTC
TRBJ1-5,TRBV12-3/TRBV12-4,few,TRBD1,CASSAGTGGFTQPQHF,TGTGCCAGCAGTGCCGGGACAGGGGGCTTTACTCAGCCCCAGCATTTT
TRBJ1-2,TRBV7-3,-,-,CASSPRGGIDYGYTF,TGTGCCAGCAGCCCGAGGGGGGGGATAGACTATGGCTACACCTTC
TRBJ2-3,TRBV6-1,many,TRBD2,CASSSGTSGTDTQYF,TGTGCCAGCAGCTCCGGGACTAGCGGCACAGATACGCAGTATTTT